This is a list of T cell receptor beta chains from one sample in a study of T cells in Graves' hyperthyroidism and ophthalmopathy. TCRdb fed the multiplex PCR reads into MiXCR, producing one record per CDR3 protein. Of approximately 400,000 distinct CDR3 sequences in the sample, over 15% were seen once. The material sequenced was blood. The receptors come from a young woman with Graves' hyperthyroidism. Each CDR3 is given with its conserved first and last residue. The D gene is left open where the match is weak. Clone size is stated in some rows and not others, as once, few, many or a class when expanded.

clone_size: many; j_call: TRBJ1-2; d_call: TRBD1; v_call: TRBV6-2/TRBV6-3; cdr3_aa: CASSYSKGAFYGYTF; cdr3_nt: TGTGCCAGCAGTTACTCAAAGGGGGCGTTCTATGGCTACACCTTC
clone_size: -; j_call: TRBJ2-7; d_call: -; v_call: TRBV28; cdr3_aa: CASRRYREQYF; cdr3_nt: TGTGCCAGCAGGAGGTACCGGGAGCAGTACTTC
clone_size: many; j_call: TRBJ1-3; d_call: -; v_call: TRBV30; cdr3_aa: CAWRGVGGNTIYF; cdr3_nt: TGTGCCTGGAGGGGGGTGGGTGGAAACACCATATATTTT
clone_size: many; j_call: TRBJ1-1; d_call: -; v_call: TRBV30; cdr3_aa: CAWSDGVNTEAFF; cdr3_nt: TGTGCCTGGAGTGACGGGGTGAACACTGAAGCTTTCTTT
clone_size: many; j_call: TRBJ2-5; d_call: -; v_call: TRBV12-3/TRBV12-4; cdr3_aa: CASSLASSREQTQYF; cdr3_nt: TGTGCCAGCAGTTTAGCGTCTAGTAGGGAGCAGACCCAGTACTTC
clone_size: many; j_call: TRBJ2-7; d_call: -; v_call: TRBV2; cdr3_aa: CASSKQVPYEQYF; cdr3_nt: TGTGCCAGCAGTAAACAGGTTCCCTACGAGCAGTACTTC
clone_size: few; j_call: TRBJ1-5; d_call: -; v_call: TRBV30; cdr3_aa: CAWERGGSSNQPQHF; cdr3_nt: TGTGCCTGGGAACGGGGGGGATCTAGCAATCAGCCCCAGCATTTT
clone_size: many; j_call: TRBJ1-2; d_call: -; v_call: TRBV6-5; cdr3_aa: CASSYSPETYGYTF; cdr3_nt: TGTGCCAGCAGTTACTCGCCGGAAACCTATGGCTACACCTTC
clone_size: many; j_call: TRBJ1-2; d_call: -; v_call: TRBV12-5; cdr3_aa: CASGTDLGSTNYGYTF; cdr3_nt: TGTGCTAGTGGTACCGACCTGGGATCGACTAACTATGGCTACACCTTC
clone_size: many; j_call: TRBJ2-7; d_call: TRBD1; v_call: TRBV12-3/TRBV12-4; cdr3_aa: CASSFRPPGQTNYEQYF; cdr3_nt: TGTGCCAGCAGTTTTCGTCCTCCGGGACAGACGAACTACGAGCAGTACTTC
clone_size: many; j_call: TRBJ1-2; d_call: -; v_call: TRBV5-1; cdr3_aa: CVSGPTDANYGYTF; cdr3_nt: TGCGTCAGCGGCCCGACAGACGCTAACTATGGCTACACCTTC
clone_size: -; j_call: TRBJ1-1; d_call: TRBD1; v_call: TRBV12-3/TRBV12-4; cdr3_aa: CASTFHRGEAFF; cdr3_nt: TGTGCCAGCACCTTCCACAGGGGTGAAGCTTTCTTT
clone_size: many; j_call: TRBJ1-5; d_call: -; v_call: TRBV24-1; cdr3_aa: CATSEADLPQHF; cdr3_nt: TGTGCCACCAGTGAAGCGGACCTGCCCCAGCATTTT
clone_size: once; j_call: TRBJ1-1; d_call: -; v_call: TRBV2; cdr3_aa: CASSVARNTEAFF; cdr3_nt: TGTGCCAGCAGTGTGGCCAGGAACACTGAAGCTTTCTTT
clone_size: many; j_call: TRBJ1-5; d_call: -; v_call: TRBV10-2; cdr3_aa: CASSDLGDQPQHF; cdr3_nt: TGCGCCAGCAGTGATCTTGGAGATCAGCCCCAGCATTTT
clone_size: many; j_call: TRBJ1-5; d_call: TRBD1; v_call: TRBV30; cdr3_aa: CAWQTGGGQPQHF; cdr3_nt: TGTGCCTGGCAGACAGGGGGTGGACAGCCCCAGCATTTT
clone_size: -; j_call: TRBJ1-5; d_call: TRBD1; v_call: TRBV10-1; cdr3_aa: CASSAGTGGHQPQHF; cdr3_nt: TGCGCCAGCAGCGCCGGGACAGGGGGCCATCAGCCCCAGCATTTT
clone_size: -; j_call: TRBJ1-5; d_call: -; v_call: TRBV6-4; cdr3_aa: CASSTWGGQPQHF; cdr3_nt: TGTGCCAGCAGTACTTGGGGCGGCCAGCCCCAGCATTTT
clone_size: many; j_call: TRBJ2-5; d_call: TRBD2; v_call: TRBV5-1; cdr3_aa: CASSLQVGTSTPTQYF; cdr3_nt: TGCGCCAGCAGCTTGCAAGTTGGGACTAGCACCCCAACCCAGTACTTC
clone_size: many; j_call: TRBJ1-1; d_call: -; v_call: TRBV12-3/TRBV12-4; cdr3_aa: CASSPGTFWGTEAFF; cdr3_nt: TGTGCCAGCAGTCCCGGGACCTTTTGGGGCACTGAAGCTTTCTTT
clone_size: many; j_call: TRBJ1-2; d_call: -; v_call: TRBV2; cdr3_aa: CASSLSRARPNYGYTF; cdr3_nt: TGCGCCAGCAGCCTTTCCCGCGCCCGCCCCAACTATGGCTACACCTTC
clone_size: many; j_call: TRBJ2-7; d_call: TRBD2; v_call: TRBV20-1; cdr3_aa: CSAPRLSGGGPYEQYF; cdr3_nt: TGCAGTGCCCCTCGACTAAGCGGGGGGGGTCCCTACGAGCAGTACTTC
clone_size: many; j_call: TRBJ2-7; d_call: -; v_call: TRBV27; cdr3_aa: CASSPRPSGARIHEQYF; cdr3_nt: TGTGCCAGCAGTCCCCGTCCATCGGGGGCCAGGATACACGAGCAGTACTTC
clone_size: many; j_call: TRBJ1-1; d_call: -; v_call: TRBV7-3; cdr3_aa: CASSLSASSEAFF; cdr3_nt: TGTGCCAGCAGCTTATCGGCGTCATCTGAAGCTTTCTTT
clone_size: many; j_call: TRBJ1-5; d_call: -; v_call: TRBV20-1; cdr3_aa: CSARGTVLSNQPQHF; cdr3_nt: TGCAGTGCCCGAGGGACTGTGTTGAGCAATCAGCCCCAGCATTTT
clone_size: many; j_call: TRBJ2-7; d_call: -; v_call: TRBV5-1; cdr3_aa: CASSLDGYSYEQYF; cdr3_nt: TGCGCCAGCAGCTTGGATGGGTATTCCTACGAGCAGTACTTC
clone_size: -; j_call: TRBJ2-5; d_call: -; v_call: TRBV7-2; cdr3_aa: CASSSLGGRGETQYF; cdr3_nt: TGTGCCAGCAGCTCACTCGGGGGGCGAGGGGAGACCCAGTACTTC
clone_size: many; j_call: TRBJ1-2; d_call: -; v_call: TRBV12-3/TRBV12-4; cdr3_aa: CASSVQHTNGYTF; cdr3_nt: TGTGCCAGCAGTGTACAGCATACCAATGGCTACACCTTC
clone_size: many; j_call: TRBJ1-2; d_call: -; v_call: TRBV15; cdr3_aa: CATQKESGTYGYTF; cdr3_nt: TGTGCCACCCAAAAAGAATCCGGGACTTATGGCTACACCTTC
clone_size: many; j_call: TRBJ2-6; d_call: -; v_call: TRBV15; cdr3_aa: CATSQLSGANVLTF; cdr3_nt: TGTGCCACCAGTCAGCTCTCTGGGGCCAACGTCCTGACTTTC
clone_size: many; j_call: TRBJ1-1; d_call: -; v_call: TRBV7-2; cdr3_aa: CASSLVLGQGTEAFF; cdr3_nt: TGTGCCAGCAGCTTAGTACTGGGGCAGGGCACTGAAGCTTTCTTT
clone_size: many; j_call: TRBJ1-2; d_call: -; v_call: TRBV30; cdr3_aa: CAWSRMGRGYTF; cdr3_nt: TGTGCCTGGAGTAGAATGGGCAGGGGCTACACCTTC
clone_size: many; j_call: TRBJ2-7; d_call: TRBD1; v_call: TRBV20-1; cdr3_aa: CSAPPTGQGYYEQYF; cdr3_nt: TGCAGTGCTCCACCTACTGGACAGGGTTACTACGAGCAGTACTTC
clone_size: -; j_call: TRBJ1-1; d_call: -; v_call: TRBV2; cdr3_aa: CASSRQHLNTEAFF; cdr3_nt: TGTGCCAGCAGTAGACAGCATTTGAACACTGAAGCTTTCTTT
clone_size: many; j_call: TRBJ1-1; d_call: TRBD1; v_call: TRBV20-1; cdr3_aa: CSAQGDVPEAFF; cdr3_nt: TGCAGTGCACAGGGGGACGTCCCTGAAGCTTTCTTT
clone_size: -; j_call: TRBJ2-5; d_call: -; v_call: TRBV6-1; cdr3_aa: CASSLSGQLQETQYF; cdr3_nt: TGTGCCAGCAGCCTCTCGGGACAACTACAAGAGACCCAGTACTTC
clone_size: many; j_call: TRBJ1-1; d_call: -; v_call: TRBV9; cdr3_aa: CASSVAGGRPEAFF; cdr3_nt: TGTGCCAGCAGCGTAGCGGGCGGCCGACCTGAAGCTTTCTTT
clone_size: once; j_call: TRBJ2-7; d_call: TRBD1; v_call: TRBV4-1; cdr3_aa: CASSPRQGPRYEQYF; cdr3_nt: TGCGCCAGCAGCCCCCGACAGGGCCCCAGGTACGAGCAGTACTTC
clone_size: many; j_call: TRBJ1-2; d_call: TRBD1; v_call: TRBV28; cdr3_aa: CATRPQGAGTYGYTF; cdr3_nt: TGTGCCACTAGACCCCAGGGGGCGGGGACCTATGGCTACACCTTC
clone_size: -; j_call: TRBJ2-7; d_call: -; v_call: TRBV6-5; cdr3_aa: CASSYMGYEQYF; cdr3_nt: TGTGCCAGCAGTTATATGGGGTACGAGCAGTACTTC
clone_size: many; j_call: TRBJ2-7; d_call: TRBD2; v_call: TRBV12-3/TRBV12-4; cdr3_aa: CASTYSGGAVEQYF; cdr3_nt: TGTGCCAGCACCTATAGCGGGGGGGCCGTCGAGCAGTACTTC
clone_size: -; j_call: TRBJ1-5; d_call: TRBD1; v_call: TRBV12-3/TRBV12-4; cdr3_aa: CASSYSDRIQPQHF; cdr3_nt: TGTGCCAGCAGTTACTCGGACAGGATCCAGCCCCAGCATTTT
clone_size: many; j_call: TRBJ1-2; d_call: TRBD1; v_call: TRBV28; cdr3_aa: CASSLHTGTGANYGYTF; cdr3_nt: TGTGCCAGCAGTTTACATACCGGGACAGGAGCTAACTATGGCTACACCTTC
clone_size: once; j_call: TRBJ2-5; d_call: -; v_call: TRBV6-1; cdr3_aa: CASSEAPAETQYF; cdr3_nt: TGTGCCAGCAGTGAAGCTCCTGCGGAGACCCAGTACTTC
clone_size: many; j_call: TRBJ2-5; d_call: TRBD2; v_call: TRBV9; cdr3_aa: CASSVGTSGLSKTQYF; cdr3_nt: TGTGCCAGCAGCGTAGGAACTAGCGGACTGTCGAAGACCCAGTACTTC
clone_size: many; j_call: TRBJ1-2; d_call: -; v_call: TRBV14; cdr3_aa: CASSQESRSGANYGYTF; cdr3_nt: TGTGCCAGCAGCCAAGAATCACGGTCGGGAGCTAACTATGGCTACACCTTC
clone_size: -; j_call: TRBJ2-2; d_call: -; v_call: TRBV5-1; cdr3_aa: CASRPRQGLTGELFF; cdr3_nt: TGCGCCAGCAGACCCCGACAGGGACTCACCGGGGAGCTGTTTTTT
clone_size: many; j_call: TRBJ2-7; d_call: TRBD1; v_call: TRBV20-1; cdr3_aa: CSATGTGEPREQYF; cdr3_nt: TGCAGTGCAACCGGGACAGGGGAGCCTAGAGAGCAGTACTTC
clone_size: few; j_call: TRBJ2-5; d_call: -; v_call: TRBV5-1; cdr3_aa: CASSLGQREETQYF; cdr3_nt: TGCGCCAGCAGCTTGGGCCAAAGGGAAGAGACCCAGTACTTC
clone_size: many; j_call: TRBJ1-2; d_call: -; v_call: TRBV7-2; cdr3_aa: CASSSLRQTYFF; cdr3_nt: TGTGCCAGCAGCTCCCTACGGCAGACTTACTTCTTC
clone_size: many; j_call: TRBJ1-1; d_call: TRBD1; v_call: TRBV6-1; cdr3_aa: CASSPRDRGSAFF; cdr3_nt: TGTGCCAGCAGTCCCCGGGACAGGGGCTCGGCTTTCTTT
clone_size: few; j_call: TRBJ2-5; d_call: -; v_call: TRBV3-1; cdr3_aa: CASSQDSRRLLQETQYF; cdr3_nt: TGTGCCAGCAGCCAAGACAGCCGGAGACTTCTACAAGAGACCCAGTACTTC
clone_size: -; j_call: TRBJ2-7; d_call: TRBD2; v_call: TRBV2; cdr3_aa: CASIPTSGIYEQYF; cdr3_nt: TGTGCCAGCATCCCGACTAGCGGGATCTACGAGCAGTACTTC
clone_size: many; j_call: TRBJ1-1; d_call: -; v_call: TRBV4-1; cdr3_aa: CASSPYFPGGEDEAFF; cdr3_nt: TGCGCCAGCAGCCCCTACTTCCCGGGGGGCGAGGATGAAGCTTTCTTT
clone_size: many; j_call: TRBJ1-2; d_call: -; v_call: TRBV29-1; cdr3_aa: CSVEIRGARGYGYTF; cdr3_nt: TGCAGCGTTGAGATTCGGGGGGCGAGGGGCTATGGCTACACCTTC
clone_size: many; j_call: TRBJ1-2; d_call: TRBD1; v_call: TRBV12-3/TRBV12-4; cdr3_aa: CASSLTGIRDGYTF; cdr3_nt: TGTGCCAGCAGTCTGACAGGGATCAGGGATGGCTACACCTTC
clone_size: many; j_call: TRBJ2-7; d_call: -; v_call: TRBV6-1; cdr3_aa: CASSEADLFSYEQYF; cdr3_nt: TGTGCCAGCAGTGAGGCGGACTTATTTTCCTACGAGCAGTACTTC
clone_size: -; j_call: TRBJ2-3; d_call: TRBD1; v_call: TRBV20-1; cdr3_aa: CSARDPGTGIDLADTQYF; cdr3_nt: TGCAGTGCTAGAGATCCCGGGACAGGGATTGACTTGGCAGATACGCAGTATTTT
clone_size: many; j_call: TRBJ2-5; d_call: -; v_call: TRBV5-6; cdr3_aa: CASSLLGRSNVETQYF; cdr3_nt: TGTGCCAGCAGCTTGCTCGGACGGAGTAACGTGGAGACCCAGTACTTC